In its sample, the clone carrying this TCR beta chain was seen many times. The data belong to a study of T cells in Graves' hyperthyroidism and ophthalmopathy. This CDR3 is built from 14 residues. V was pared by 5 bases and J by 5 bases, with 5 bases of the junction left unmatched. Germline V lookup: CDR1 SNHLY, CDR2 FYNNEI. TCR beta CDR3 region amplification was performed from RNA transcripts. Researchers ran a first-round RT-PCR on the TCR CDR3 using the HTBI primer set. MiXCR was run by TCRdb on the multiplex PCR reads, yielding one entry per CDR3 protein. Here the sample spans some 180,000 distinct CDR3 sequences, around a sixth being singletons.

This receptor was obtained from a woman in her fifties or sixties with Graves' hyperthyroidism. This chain uses TRBV2 with TRBJ1-5, with TRBD1 matching 8 bases. The sequenced material came from blood. The CDR3 region has the DNA TGTGCCAGCAGTCCAGACAGGGGAGATCAGCCCCAGCATTTT. This codes for CASSPDRGDQPQHF. Combining the CDR3 with reference TRBV2 and TRBJ1-5 gives the whole variable domain EPEVTQTPSHQVTQMGQEVILRCVPISNHLYFYWYRQILGQKVEFLVSFYNNEISEKSEIFDDQFSVERPDGSNFTLKIRSTKLEDSAMYFCASSPDRGDQPQHFGDGTRLSIL.